A single sample gave rise to the 15 T cell receptor beta chains below, sequenced in a study of blood T cell repertoires in COVID-19. Only in-frame clones appear in the TCRdb table, and some are missing; sequencing was by immunoSEQ multiplex PCR. The data hold 25,000 to 30,000 clones, with about 80% observed a single time. The sequenced sample was peripheral blood. These receptors were obtained from a man between 70 and 80 years old with acute or convalescent COVID-19.

The chain recombines TRBV7-3 with TRBJ1-1, with 9 positions matching TRBD1. The CDR3 sequence is 14 residues long. Germline assignment: CDR1 SGHTA and CDR2 FQGTGA. Trimming took 0 bases from V and 9 from J; bases not matched to a gene: 5. This chain's CDR3 is CASSLTGQGSQAFF. CDR3 nucleotide sequence: TGTGCCAGCAGCTTAACGGGACAGGGTAGCCAAGCTTTCTTT.

V and J are TRBV6-5 and TRBJ2-7; 7 bases align to TRBD1. CDR1 and CDR2 from the germline V gene are MNHEY and SVGAGI. V lost 5 bases and J lost 6; bases outside the gene matches: 10. This CDR3 has 14 amino acids. CDR3 nucleotides: TGTGCCAGCAGTAAGTACAGGGGACGAGGCGAGCAGTACTTC. Translated: CASSKYRGRGEQYF.

The sample holds a few counts of this clone. J is TRBJ2-7 and V is TRBV7-9; D possibly corresponds to TRBD1 (6 bases). Germline lookup yields CDR1 SEHNR and CDR2 FQNEAQ (reference sequence). The CDR3 loop spans 15 amino acids. The V end lost 3 bases, the J end lost 0 bases, and 12 bases lay between the germline ends. CDR3 bases: TGTGCCAGCAGCTTTGGCGACAGGACCTCCTACGAGCAGTACTTC. It encodes CASSFGDRTSYEQYF.

The genes are TRBV6-5 and TRBJ2-3; D might be TRBD1 (5 bases). CDR3 length equals 15 residues. Trimming took 6 bases from V and 0 from J, leaving 13 bases between them. Germline lookup yields CDR1 MNHEY and CDR2 SVGAGI. The CDR3 here is CASSRAGASTDTQYF. Here the CDR3 DNA reads TGTGCCAGCAGCCGCGCTGGGGCGAGCACAGATACGCAGTATTTT.

The chain has TRBV6-2 or TRBV6-3 and TRBJ2-3; 11 bases match TRBD2. CDR3 size: 17 residues. Germline V gene lookup returns CDR1 MNHEY and CDR2 SVGEGT. The ends lost 6 bases at V and 5 bases at J; junction bases unmatched: 13. This chain's CDR3 is CASSSSFSGGEGDTQYF. CDR3 nucleotides: TGTGCCAGCAGCAGCTCCTTTAGCGGGGGGGAAGGAGATACGCAGTATTTT.

This clone appeared a few times. V gene TRBV7-3 combines with J gene TRBJ1-1; D not certain. V was clipped by 5 bases and J by 0 bases, with 10 bases between them. In germline, CDR1 is SGHTA, CDR2 FQGTGA. The CDR3 has 14 amino acids. The CDR3 DNA is TGTGCCAGCAGCGCCTCATTAGTGAACACTGAAGCTTTCTTT. As protein: CASSASLVNTEAFF.

The chain links TRBV2 to TRBJ2-3; TRBD2 matches at 8 bases. J was trimmed by 0 bases and V by 5 bases; bases with no gene match: 10. The germline V gene encodes CDR1 SNHLY and CDR2 FYNNEI. The CDR3 is 17 residues long. CDR3 in amino acids: CASSRSGGRGSTDTQYF. The CDR3 DNA sequence: TGTGCCAGCAGTAGGAGCGGGGGCCGCGGTAGCACAGATACGCAGTATTTT.

The chain couples TRBV7-2 to TRBJ1-5; maybe TRBD1 (5 bases). Deletions cut 5 bases from V and 6 bases from J, with 11 bases between. The CDR3 totals 13 residues. Germline-derived CDR1 and CDR2 are SGHTA and FQGNSA. As DNA, the CDR3 is TGTGCCAGCAGCGAACAGACAGTTCAGCCCCAGCATTTT. Protein product: CASSEQTVQPQHF.

The CDR3 region has the DNA TGTGCCAGCAGTGCAACAGGGGGAGCCAAAAACATTCAGTACTTC. The encoded protein is CASSATGGAKNIQYF. The chain links TRBV25-1 to TRBJ2-4; 8 bases match TRBD1. CDR3 length: 15 residues. From germline, CDR1 is MGHDK and CDR2 SYGVNS. Trimming removed 4 bases from V and 0 bases from J; junction bases left unmatched: 2.

The rearrangement links TRBV19 to TRBJ1-5; D is ambiguous. Germline V gene sequence: CDR1 LNHDA, CDR2 SQIVND (reference sequence). CDR3 length: 15 residues. Between the trimmed V and J ends, which lost 6 bases and 0 bases, there was a span of 12 bases. This chain's CDR3 is CASRREAYSNQPQHF. CDR3 in DNA: TGTGCCAGTAGGCGGGAGGCTTATAGCAATCAGCCCCAGCATTTT.

The chain links TRBV9 to TRBJ2-5; 8 nucleotides agree with TRBD1. The germline CDR1 and CDR2 sequences are SGDLS and YYNGEE. The junction had 9 bases not matched to a gene; V was cut back by 3 bases and J by 5 bases. The CDR3 contains 15 residues. The CDR3 spells CASSGGQGNSETQYF. The CDR3 DNA is TGTGCCAGCAGCGGCGGACAGGGAAATTCGGAGACCCAGTACTTC.

This clone was seen just once. This chain connects TRBV7-2 to TRBJ1-3, with unresolved D. The V gene lost 4 bases and the J gene lost 4 bases, with 20 bases spanning the gap. This CDR3 has 17 residues. CDR1 is SGHTA, CDR2 FQGNSA, per germline. CDR3 in amino acids: CASSSRPLGNSGNTIYF. The CDR3 DNA is TGTGCCAGCAGCTCGCGCCCGTTGGGCAACTCCGGAAACACCATATATTTT.

The chain carries TRBV3-1 (or the pseudogene TRBV3-2) and TRBJ2-5; 11 nucleotides match TRBD2. The CDR3 is 16 residues long. In germline, CDR1 is LGHDT, CDR2 YNNKEL (reference sequence). V shed 4 bases and J 1 base; nucleotides not matched to a gene: 5. CDR3 region: CASSRGLAGRQETQYF. DNA for the CDR3: TGTGCCAGCAGCCGCGGACTAGCGGGTCGCCAAGAGACCCAGTACTTC.

The chain employs TRBV9 and TRBJ2-1, with 8 bases that match TRBD2. Germline V gene data show CDR1 as SGDLS and CDR2 as YYNGEE. The CDR3 has 15 amino acids. The junction had 3 bases not matched to a gene; V was cut back by 2 bases and J by 2 bases. The DNA of the CDR3 is TGTGCCAGCAGCGTTACTAGCGGCACCTACAATGAGCAGTTCTTC. It is translated as CASSVTSGTYNEQFF.

The genes are TRBV25-1 and TRBJ2-7; the match to TRBD1 covers 7 bases. The CDR3 totals 14 residues. The V and J ends lost 3 bases and 3 bases, in that order; junction bases with no gene match: 5. CDR1 and CDR2 (germline): MGHDK, SYGVNS. The CDR3 DNA sequence: TGTGCCAGCAGTGAGGACAGGCCTCTCTACGAGCAGTACTTC. This translates into CASSEDRPLYEQYF.